This is a list of T cell receptor beta chains from one sample in a study of CD8+ T cells in alopecia areata. Using immunoSEQ multiplex PCR, the repertoire was profiled, and TCRdb retains in-frame clones only, with some absent. The top ten hold roughly 18% of the sample, which has about 90,000 clones, roughly 40% seen once. Sequenced material: CD8+ T cells sorted from blood, taken at week 24, from a patient treated with tofacitinib. The source of these receptors is a human donor with alopecia areata. The CDR3 runs from the conserved cysteine through the conserved F or W. The D gene is left open where the match is weak. Clone size is given for some rows only: seen once, a few or many times, or a class if the clone is expanded.

TRBJ2-3	-	-	TRBV9	14	CASSVVDYTDTQYF	TGTGCCAGCAGCGTAGTAGACTACACAGATACGCAGTATTTT
TRBJ1-1	-	-	TRBV20-1	11	CSARVYDEAFF	TGCAGTGCTAGAGTATATGATGAAGCTTTCTTT
TRBJ2-1	-	TRBD2	TRBV29-1	14	CSVEGGSMYNEQFF	TGCAGCGTTGAAGGCGGGAGTATGTACAATGAGCAGTTCTTC
TRBJ2-7	few	-	TRBV29-1	13	CSVEVGESYEQYF	TGCAGCGTTGAAGTGGGGGAATCCTACGAGCAGTACTTC
TRBJ2-7	-	TRBD1	TRBV27	14	CASSSGQGLYEQYF	TGTGCCAGCAGTTCGGGACAGGGGCTCTACGAGCAGTACTTC
TRBJ1-1	once	-	TRBV29-1	17	CSVDGAVGKGFDTEAFF	TGCAGCGTTGATGGGGCAGTTGGTAAGGGTTTCGACACTGAAGCTTTCTTT
TRBJ1-4	-	TRBD1	TRBV7-8	17	CASSRFDRVETNEKLFF	TGTGCCAGCAGCCGGTTTGACAGGGTAGAAACTAATGAAAAACTGTTTTTT
TRBJ1-3	few	TRBD1	TRBV13	15	CASSSPGQGANTIYF	TGTGCCAGCAGCTCTCCGGGACAGGGAGCGAACACCATATATTTT
TRBJ1-5	once	-	TRBV28	12	CASSVDRQPQHF	TGTGCCAGCAGCGTCGACAGACAGCCCCAGCATTTT
TRBJ1-2	-	-	TRBV4-1	15	CASSQDRGTGYGYTF	TGCGCCAGCAGCCAAGATCGCGGCACGGGGTATGGCTACACCTTC
TRBJ2-7	-	-	TRBV7-9	15	CASSLAGTGVYEQYF	TGTGCCAGCAGCTTAGCTGGGACGGGCGTGTACGAGCAGTACTTC
TRBJ2-5	once	-	TRBV2	11	CASSEPTPGDF	TGTGCCAGCAGTGAACCAACACCGGGAGACTTC
TRBJ1-2	-	TRBD1	TRBV19	14	CASSPPWTGDGYTF	TGTGCCAGTAGCCCCCCGTGGACAGGGGATGGCTACACCTTC
TRBJ2-7	-	-	TRBV19	15	CASSHPGLNSYEQYF	TGTGCCAGTAGCCATCCGGGACTGAACTCCTACGAGCAGTACTTC
TRBJ1-1	-	-	TRBV4-1	14	CASSPAGGTTEAFF	TGCGCCAGCAGCCCTGCCGGGGGGACCACTGAAGCTTTCTTT
TRBJ2-7	few	-	TRBV7-9	14	CASSSEDRAYEQYF	TGTGCCAGCAGTTCGGAGGACAGAGCCTACGAGCAGTACTTC
TRBJ1-1	few	-	TRBV9	13	CASSGGRGTEAFF	TGTGCCAGCAGCGGCGGTAGGGGAACTGAAGCTTTCTTT
TRBJ2-7	-	-	TRBV11-2	15	CASSWVEGPAYEQYF	TGTGCCAGCAGCTGGGTGGAGGGCCCGGCCTACGAGCAGTACTTC
TRBJ2-1	few	TRBD2	TRBV10-2	15	CASSEMTSGYNEQFF	TGCGCCAGCAGTGAGATGACTAGCGGCTACAATGAGCAGTTCTTC
TRBJ2-4	few	TRBD2	TRBV4-1	15	CASSQAGGTQNIQYF	TGCGCCAGCAGCCAAGCGGGAGGGACCCAAAACATTCAGTACTTC
TRBJ2-1	-	-	TRBV11-2	15	CARNVRAQANNEQFF	TGTGCCCGAAACGTCAGGGCGCAGGCTAACAATGAGCAGTTCTTC
TRBJ2-7	once	-	TRBV4-1	15	CASSLLSGSTYEQYF	TGCGCCAGCAGCCTTCTCTCAGGGTCAACCTACGAGCAGTACTTC
TRBJ1-3	-	TRBD1	TRBV29-1	12	CSSRDSSNTIYF	TGCAGTTCCCGGGACAGCTCAAACACCATATATTTT
TRBJ1-2	-	-	TRBV7-6	13	CASSLDRDYGYTF	TGTGCCAGCAGCTTAGACAGAGACTATGGCTACACCTTC
TRBJ1-1	once	-	TRBV30	14	CAWRQTNGYLEAFF	TGTGCCTGGAGACAGACGAACGGGTACCTTGAAGCTTTCTTT
TRBJ2-5	-	-	TRBV15	14	CATSSFTGRETQYF	TGTGCCACCAGCAGCTTTACAGGGCGGGAGACCCAGTACTTC
TRBJ2-7	-	TRBD2	TRBV10-3	14	CAISSSGSESEQYF	TGTGCCATCAGTTCTAGCGGGAGTGAATCCGAGCAGTACTTC
TRBJ2-1	-	-	TRBV7-9	10	CAGFEIEQFF	TGTGCCGGTTTCGAGATTGAGCAGTTCTTC
TRBJ1-1	-	-	TRBV6-5	14	CASSYGTRNTEAFF	TGTGCCAGCAGTTACGGGACAAGGAACACTGAAGCTTTCTTT
TRBJ1-4	few	TRBD1	TRBV18	19	CASCRDRVGFGTTNEKLFF	TGTGCCAGCTGCCGGGACAGGGTCGGATTCGGAACAACTAATGAAAAACTGTTTTTT
TRBJ2-1	-	TRBD1	TRBV27	13	CATSQGTANEQFF	TGTGCCACCAGTCAGGGGACAGCAAATGAGCAGTTCTTC
TRBJ2-3	-	-	TRBV7-9	16	CASSPRLDVAPDTQYF	TGTGCCAGCAGCCCCCGACTAGACGTCGCCCCAGATACGCAGTATTTT
TRBJ2-3	-	TRBD2	TRBV28	15	CASSAASGKGDTQYF	TGTGCCAGCAGCGCAGCTAGCGGGAAAGGAGATACGCAGTATTTT
TRBJ1-1	-	-	TRBV5-1	15	CASSPGEWLGTEAFF	TGCGCCAGCAGCCCAGGGGAGTGGCTAGGCACTGAAGCTTTCTTT
TRBJ1-2	-	TRBD1	TRBV13	13	CASSLGTGLGYTF	TGTGCCAGCAGCTTAGGGACAGGGCTTGGCTACACCTTC
TRBJ1-1	few	TRBD1	TRBV5-1	14	CASGATGMNTEAFF	TGCGCCAGCGGGGCGACAGGGATGAACACTGAAGCTTTCTTT
TRBJ1-5	-	-	TRBV21-1	17	CASSKARAAHSNQPQHF	TGTGCCAGCAGCAAAGCTAGGGCGGCACATAGCAATCAGCCCCAGCATTTT
TRBJ1-2	-	TRBD1	TRBV4-2	17	CASSRGVSRQGTYGYTF	TGTGCCAGCAGCCGGGGTGTAAGTAGACAGGGTACCTATGGCTACACCTTC
TRBJ2-2	-	-	TRBV9	18	CASSVGGSAGPNTGELFF	TGTGCCAGCAGCGTAGGGGGGTCGGCGGGGCCGAACACCGGGGAGCTGTTTTTT
TRBJ2-7	-	-	TRBV7-9	14	CASTPGSTNYEQYF	TGTGCCAGCACCCCGGGGAGCACGAACTACGAGCAGTACTTC
TRBJ2-7	few	TRBD2	TRBV27	14	CASSSSGRSYEQYF	TGTGCCAGCAGTTCTAGCGGGAGGTCCTACGAGCAGTACTTC
TRBJ1-2	-	-	TRBV19	13	CASSIAVGYGYTF	TGTGCCAGTAGTATAGCCGTTGGGTATGGCTACACCTTC
TRBJ2-4	few	TRBD1	TRBV29-1	16	CSVRERQGLAKNIQYF	TGCAGCGTCCGAGAAAGACAGGGGCTAGCCAAAAACATTCAGTACTTC
TRBJ1-1	medium-sized	-	TRBV28	15	CASSLPRGAHTEAFF	TGTGCCAGCAGTCTGCCTCGTGGGGCTCACACTGAAGCTTTCTTT
TRBJ2-7	-	-	TRBV15	15	CATSNTGFYSYEQYF	TGTGCCACCAGCAATACAGGTTTTTATAGCTACGAGCAGTACTTC
TRBJ2-5	-	TRBD2	TRBV28	15	CASSFGTSAEETQYF	TGTGCCAGCAGTTTCGGGACTAGCGCCGAAGAGACCCAGTACTTC
TRBJ2-1	few	TRBD1	TRBV4-1	16	CASSQDGTGSHNEQFF	TGCGCCAGCAGCCAAGACGGGACAGGGTCCCACAATGAGCAGTTCTTC
TRBJ2-2	-	-	TRBV7-9	15	CASSLPAVNTGELFF	TGTGCCAGCAGCTTACCAGCGGTGAACACCGGGGAGCTGTTTTTT
TRBJ2-6	few	-	TRBV7-9	14	CASSLAIGANVLTF	TGTGCCAGCAGCTTAGCGATTGGGGCCAACGTCCTGACTTTC
TRBJ2-5	few	-	TRBV27	14	CASSPLLATETQYF	TGTGCCAGCAGTCCCCTACTAGCTACCGAGACCCAGTACTTC
TRBJ1-5	-	-	TRBV6-5	14	CASTEGRPNQPQHF	TGTGCCAGCACCGAGGGCAGGCCCAATCAGCCCCAGCATTTT